These T cell receptor beta chains were read from a single sample in a study of cytomegalovirus exposure and HLA in healthy donors. Measured with immunoSEQ multiplex PCR; TCRdb has only the in-frame clones, and not every one. The data show about 94,000 clones, about 7.6% seen once. The sequencing input was PBMCs. Receptors were obtained from a man aged 45-60 years in good health and CMV-seronegative. The CDR3 runs from the conserved cysteine through the conserved F or W. D genes are given only for firm matches. Size values are once, few and many counts, or a class for expanded clones, and some rows have none.

d_call: NA; clone_size: few; v_call: TRBV28; j_call: TRBJ2-3; cdr3_nt: TGTGCCAGCAGTTTAGTACCTTCGTCGGGGTGGACAGATACGCAGTATTTT; cdr3_aa: CASSLVPSSGWTDTQYF
d_call: NA; clone_size: NA; v_call: TRBV20-1; j_call: TRBJ2-5; cdr3_nt: TGCAGTGCTGACAAGCAAGAGACCCAGTACTTC; cdr3_aa: CSADKQETQYF
d_call: TRBD1; clone_size: few; v_call: TRBV28; j_call: TRBJ2-3; cdr3_nt: TGTGCCAGCAGTTTAGGGCCGGGGACAGCATTCACAGATACGCAGTATTTT; cdr3_aa: CASSLGPGTAFTDTQYF
d_call: TRBD2; clone_size: few; v_call: TRBV6-5; j_call: TRBJ2-1; cdr3_nt: TGTGCCAGCAGTTTAACTAGCGGGAGATCCGACAATGAGCAGTTCTTC; cdr3_aa: CASSLTSGRSDNEQFF
d_call: TRBD1; clone_size: NA; v_call: TRBV15; j_call: TRBJ1-5; cdr3_nt: TGTGCCACCAGCAGAGATTCGGCAGGGGGCGCGTCACCCCAGCCCCAGCATTTT; cdr3_aa: CATSRDSAGGASPQPQHF
d_call: NA; clone_size: few; v_call: TRBV30; j_call: TRBJ2-1; cdr3_nt: TGTGCCTGGAGTGTAATCAACAATGAGCAGTTCTTC; cdr3_aa: CAWSVINNEQFF
d_call: NA; clone_size: few; v_call: TRBV5-8; j_call: TRBJ1-2; cdr3_nt: TGTGCCAGCAGCCTGGGATTCAGCGGAGGCTACACCTTC; cdr3_aa: CASSLGFSGGYTF
d_call: NA; clone_size: few; v_call: TRBV7-8; j_call: TRBJ2-7; cdr3_nt: TGTGCCAGCAGCCGCGCCGACAGTCTCTACGAGCAGTACTTC; cdr3_aa: CASSRADSLYEQYF
d_call: NA; clone_size: NA; v_call: TRBV4-1; j_call: TRBJ1-5; cdr3_nt: TGCGCCAGCAGCCCCAAGATGGGGAGTCAGCCCCAGCATTTT; cdr3_aa: CASSPKMGSQPQHF
d_call: NA; clone_size: few; v_call: TRBV19; j_call: TRBJ1-3; cdr3_nt: TGTGCCAGTAAGCAAATCTCTGGAAACACCATATATTTT; cdr3_aa: CASKQISGNTIYF
d_call: NA; clone_size: few; v_call: TRBV29-1; j_call: TRBJ2-3; cdr3_nt: TGCAGCGTTGAAAGGGGCCATCAGTATTTT; cdr3_aa: CSVERGHQYF
d_call: TRBD1; clone_size: NA; v_call: TRBV10-3; j_call: TRBJ1-3; cdr3_nt: TGTGCCATCAGTGGCCGGGACAGGGGATCCGGAAACACCATATATTTT; cdr3_aa: CAISGRDRGSGNTIYF
d_call: NA; clone_size: NA; v_call: TRBV5-1; j_call: TRBJ2-2; cdr3_nt: TGCGCCAGCAGCTTGCTCGCGTCGAACACCGGGGAGCTGTTTTTT; cdr3_aa: CASSLLASNTGELFF
d_call: NA; clone_size: NA; v_call: TRBV7-9; j_call: TRBJ2-7; cdr3_nt: TGTGCCAGCAGCTTATATGGGCCCGACAACGAGCAGTACTTC; cdr3_aa: CASSLYGPDNEQYF
d_call: TRBD2; clone_size: NA; v_call: TRBV7-6; j_call: TRBJ2-1; cdr3_nt: TGTGCCAGCAGCCCTAGCGGGAGGGCCTACAATGAGCAGTTCTTC; cdr3_aa: CASSPSGRAYNEQFF
d_call: NA; clone_size: NA; v_call: TRBV30; j_call: TRBJ2-1; cdr3_nt: TGTGCCTGGAGCCGCGACAAGCGGACCTACAATGAGCAGTTCTTC; cdr3_aa: CAWSRDKRTYNEQFF
d_call: TRBD2; clone_size: few; v_call: TRBV28; j_call: TRBJ2-5; cdr3_nt: TGTGCCAGCAGTTTACCCGGACTAGCGGGGGCCCAGGGGACCCAGTACTTC; cdr3_aa: CASSLPGLAGAQGTQYF
d_call: NA; clone_size: NA; v_call: TRBV5-6; j_call: TRBJ2-7; cdr3_nt: TGTGCCAGCAGCCAAGGTGGGGCCCACGAGCAGTACTTC; cdr3_aa: CASSQGGAHEQYF
d_call: TRBD1; clone_size: many; v_call: TRBV6-5; j_call: TRBJ1-5; cdr3_nt: TGTGCCAGCAGGCGGACAGGGCAACAGCCCCAGCATTTT; cdr3_aa: CASRRTGQQPQHF
d_call: NA; clone_size: few; v_call: TRBV28; j_call: TRBJ1-2; cdr3_nt: TGTGCCAACGCTCCGTCCCCGGACAGAGGGGGCTACACCTTC; cdr3_aa: CANAPSPDRGGYTF
d_call: NA; clone_size: NA; v_call: TRBV18; j_call: TRBJ1-4; cdr3_nt: TGTGCCAGCTCACCACGACAGAGAAACGAAAAACTGTTTTTT; cdr3_aa: CASSPRQRNEKLFF
d_call: TRBD1; clone_size: NA; v_call: TRBV6-1; j_call: TRBJ1-2; cdr3_nt: TGTGCCAGCAGAACCGGACAGGGCGGAAACTATGGCTACACCTTC; cdr3_aa: CASRTGQGGNYGYTF
d_call: NA; clone_size: few; v_call: TRBV7-9; j_call: TRBJ2-7; cdr3_nt: TGTGCCAGCAGCCCGGGTACCGAGCAGTACTTC; cdr3_aa: CASSPGTEQYF
d_call: TRBD2; clone_size: NA; v_call: TRBV9; j_call: TRBJ2-2; cdr3_nt: TGTGCCAGCAGCGCCGGACTAGCGGGAGGGCGGACCGGGGAGCTGTTTTTT; cdr3_aa: CASSAGLAGGRTGELFF
d_call: NA; clone_size: NA; v_call: TRBV23-1; j_call: TRBJ2-2; cdr3_nt: TGCGCAAGCAGTCAAACAGGGCTGTTTTTT; cdr3_aa: CASSQTGLFF
d_call: NA; clone_size: few; v_call: TRBV11-1; j_call: TRBJ2-7; cdr3_nt: TGTGCCAGCAGCTTGGCGGACACTTTCTACGAGCAGTACTTC; cdr3_aa: CASSLADTFYEQYF
d_call: NA; clone_size: NA; v_call: TRBV7-6; j_call: TRBJ1-5; cdr3_nt: TGTGCCAGCAGCTTAGATACAGGGCTCAATCAGCCCCAGCATTTT; cdr3_aa: CASSLDTGLNQPQHF
d_call: TRBD1; clone_size: few; v_call: TRBV5-1; j_call: TRBJ1-2; cdr3_nt: TGCGCCAGCAGCCTGGGACAGGGAGGAGGCTACACCTTC; cdr3_aa: CASSLGQGGGYTF
d_call: NA; clone_size: NA; v_call: TRBV5-6; j_call: TRBJ1-2; cdr3_nt: TGTGCCAGCAGCTTGGACAGCTATGGCTACACCTTC; cdr3_aa: CASSLDSYGYTF
d_call: TRBD2; clone_size: few; v_call: TRBV4-1; j_call: TRBJ2-7; cdr3_nt: TGCGCCAGCAGCCAAGATGGGGCTAGCGGGGACGACTCCTACGAGCAGTACTTC; cdr3_aa: CASSQDGASGDDSYEQYF
d_call: NA; clone_size: NA; v_call: TRBV12-2; j_call: TRBJ2-1; cdr3_nt: TGTGCAAGTCGCTCTAGTCGAGTCAATGAGCAGTTCTTC; cdr3_aa: CASRSSRVNEQFF
d_call: NA; clone_size: few; v_call: TRBV10-3; j_call: TRBJ2-6; cdr3_nt: TGTGCAGCAGGCGATTCTTCTGGGGCCAACGTCCTGACTTTC; cdr3_aa: CAAGDSSGANVLTF
d_call: TRBD2; clone_size: NA; v_call: TRBV5-8; j_call: TRBJ2-1; cdr3_nt: TGTGCCAGCAGGTTGAGACTAGCGGGAGGAGTTGAGCAGTTCTTC; cdr3_aa: CASRLRLAGGVEQFF
d_call: NA; clone_size: few; v_call: TRBV6-5; j_call: TRBJ1-5; cdr3_nt: TGTGCCAGCAGTTACTCTCAGGGGATGCAGCCCCAGCATTTT; cdr3_aa: CASSYSQGMQPQHF
d_call: TRBD2; clone_size: few; v_call: TRBV11-2; j_call: TRBJ2-5; cdr3_nt: TGTGCCAGCAGCTTAACCCTTACTAGCGGGAAAGAGACCCAGTACTTC; cdr3_aa: CASSLTLTSGKETQYF
d_call: NA; clone_size: few; v_call: TRBV4-2; j_call: TRBJ1-4; cdr3_nt: TGTGCCAGCAGCCAAGAAGAGGAGGCCGGCAGGCCGGAAAAACTGTTTTTT; cdr3_aa: CASSQEEEAGRPEKLFF
d_call: NA; clone_size: few; v_call: TRBV4-1; j_call: TRBJ1-5; cdr3_nt: TGCGCCAGCAGCCACGCAGGGTTCCGTAGCAATCAGCCCCAGCATTTT; cdr3_aa: CASSHAGFRSNQPQHF
d_call: NA; clone_size: NA; v_call: TRBV7-8; j_call: TRBJ1-3; cdr3_nt: TGTGCCAGCAGCTTAGTATTATCAGGGGACTCTGGAAACACCATATATTTT; cdr3_aa: CASSLVLSGDSGNTIYF
d_call: TRBD1; clone_size: few; v_call: TRBV6-1; j_call: TRBJ2-7; cdr3_nt: TGTGCCAGCACTCCTAGGGACAGGTCCTCCTACGAGCAGTACTTC; cdr3_aa: CASTPRDRSSYEQYF
d_call: TRBD1; clone_size: NA; v_call: TRBV6-5; j_call: TRBJ1-4; cdr3_nt: TGTGCCAGCAAGGGACAGTCTAATGAAAAACTGTTTTTT; cdr3_aa: CASKGQSNEKLFF
d_call: TRBD2; clone_size: NA; v_call: TRBV28; j_call: TRBJ2-3; cdr3_nt: TGTGCCAGCAGCCCGGGACTAGCGGGCGAAAGCACAGATACGCAGTATTTT; cdr3_aa: CASSPGLAGESTDTQYF
d_call: TRBD1; clone_size: NA; v_call: TRBV27; j_call: TRBJ2-7; cdr3_nt: TGTGCCAGCAGTAGACAGGGTAGCTCCTACGAGCAGTACTTC; cdr3_aa: CASSRQGSSYEQYF
d_call: NA; clone_size: few; v_call: TRBV27; j_call: TRBJ2-5; cdr3_nt: TGTGCCAGCAGTTTATACGGGTTTGGGGCCAAAGAGACCCAGTACTTC; cdr3_aa: CASSLYGFGAKETQYF
d_call: TRBD1; clone_size: few; v_call: TRBV19; j_call: TRBJ2-1; cdr3_nt: TGTGCCAGTAGCCTAGGACAGGCCTTTATGAATGAGCAGTTCTTC; cdr3_aa: CASSLGQAFMNEQFF
d_call: TRBD2; clone_size: few; v_call: TRBV7-2; j_call: TRBJ2-1; cdr3_nt: TGTGCCAGCAGCTTAGCGTGGACTAGCGGAGATTACAATGAGCAGTTCTTC; cdr3_aa: CASSLAWTSGDYNEQFF